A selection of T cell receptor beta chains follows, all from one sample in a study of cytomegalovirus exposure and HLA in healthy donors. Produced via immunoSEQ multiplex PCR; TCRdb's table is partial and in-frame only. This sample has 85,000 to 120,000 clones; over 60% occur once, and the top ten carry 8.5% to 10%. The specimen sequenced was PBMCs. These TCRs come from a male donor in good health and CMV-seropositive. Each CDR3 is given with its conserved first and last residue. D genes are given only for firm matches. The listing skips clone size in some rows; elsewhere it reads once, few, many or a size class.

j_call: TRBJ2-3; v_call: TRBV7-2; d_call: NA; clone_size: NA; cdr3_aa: CASSLWGRTDTQYF; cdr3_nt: TGTGCCAGCAGCCTCTGGGGGCGGACAGATACGCAGTATTTT
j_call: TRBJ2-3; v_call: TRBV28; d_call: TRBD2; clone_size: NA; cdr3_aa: CASSDLSGEAPGTQYF; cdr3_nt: TGTGCCAGCAGTGACCTTAGCGGGGAGGCCCCTGGTACGCAGTATTTT
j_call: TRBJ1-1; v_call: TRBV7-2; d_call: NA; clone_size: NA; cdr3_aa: CASSLSTGLGEAFF; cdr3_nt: TGTGCCAGCAGCTTATCCACAGGGTTGGGTGAAGCTTTCTTT
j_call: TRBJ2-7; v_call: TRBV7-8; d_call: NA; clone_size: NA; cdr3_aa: CASSLKGGPYEQYF; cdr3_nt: TGTGCCAGCAGCTTAAAAGGAGGGCCCTACGAGCAGTACTTC
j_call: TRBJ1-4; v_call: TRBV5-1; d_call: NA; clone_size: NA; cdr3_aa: CASSLSGPGLESEKLFF; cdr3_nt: TGCGCCAGCAGCCTGTCGGGTCCGGGACTAGAGAGTGAAAAACTGTTTTTT
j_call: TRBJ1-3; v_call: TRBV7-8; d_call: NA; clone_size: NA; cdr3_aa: CASSLWTGEEGNTIYF; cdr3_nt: TGTGCCAGCAGCCTTTGGACGGGAGAAGAGGGAAACACCATATATTTT
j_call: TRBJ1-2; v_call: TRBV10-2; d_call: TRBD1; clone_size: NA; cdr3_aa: CAVGDRDDGYTF; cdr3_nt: TGCGCCGTGGGGGACAGGGATGATGGCTACACCTTC
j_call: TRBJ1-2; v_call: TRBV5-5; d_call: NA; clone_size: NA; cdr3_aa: CASSPLTPTNYGYTF; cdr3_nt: TGTGCCAGCAGCCCATTGACACCGACTAACTATGGCTACACCTTC
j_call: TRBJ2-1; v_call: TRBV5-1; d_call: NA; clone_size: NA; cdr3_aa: CASSLNSYNEQFF; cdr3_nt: TGCGCCAGCAGCTTAAACAGTTACAATGAGCAGTTCTTC
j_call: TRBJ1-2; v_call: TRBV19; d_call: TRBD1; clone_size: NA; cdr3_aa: CASSIEPGGDYGYTF; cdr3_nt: TGTGCCAGTAGTATAGAGCCAGGGGGCGACTATGGCTACACCTTC
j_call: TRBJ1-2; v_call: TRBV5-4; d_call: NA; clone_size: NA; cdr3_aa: CASSADRGGPYGYTF; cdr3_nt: TGTGCCAGCAGCGCCGACCGGGGGGGGCCTTATGGCTACACCTTC
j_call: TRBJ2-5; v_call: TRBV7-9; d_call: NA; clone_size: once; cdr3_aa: CASSLHGQNQETQYF; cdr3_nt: TGTGCCAGCAGCTTACACGGACAGAATCAAGAGACCCAGTACTTC
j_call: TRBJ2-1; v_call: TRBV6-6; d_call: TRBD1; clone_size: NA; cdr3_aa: CASRMDRDSYNEQFF; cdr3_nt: TGTGCCAGCAGGATGGACAGGGACTCCTACAATGAGCAGTTCTTC
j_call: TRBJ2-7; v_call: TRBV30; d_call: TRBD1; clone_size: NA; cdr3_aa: CAWTPGQLYEQYF; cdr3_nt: TGTGCCTGGACCCCGGGACAGTTATACGAGCAGTACTTC
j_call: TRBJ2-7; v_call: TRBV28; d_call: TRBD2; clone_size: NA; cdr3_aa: CASRASGSTYEQYF; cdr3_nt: TGTGCCAGCAGAGCTAGCGGGAGCACCTACGAGCAGTACTTC
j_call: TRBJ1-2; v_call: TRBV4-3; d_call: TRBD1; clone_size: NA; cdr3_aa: CASSQGQGGYTF; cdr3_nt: TGCGCCAGCAGCCAAGGACAGGGGGGCTACACCTTC
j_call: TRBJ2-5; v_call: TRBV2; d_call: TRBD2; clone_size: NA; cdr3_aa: CASSGLASGEQETQYF; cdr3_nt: TGTGCCAGCAGTGGTCTGGCTAGCGGCGAGCAAGAGACCCAGTACTTC
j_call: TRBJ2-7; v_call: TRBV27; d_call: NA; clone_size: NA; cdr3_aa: CASSLSEGALGYF; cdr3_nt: TGTGCCAGCAGTTTGTCGGAGGGGGCACTGGGGTACTTC
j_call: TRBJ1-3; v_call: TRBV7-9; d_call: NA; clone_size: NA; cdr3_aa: CASSLGGVGNTIYF; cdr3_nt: TGTGCCAGCAGCCTCGGGGGAGTTGGAAACACCATATATTTT